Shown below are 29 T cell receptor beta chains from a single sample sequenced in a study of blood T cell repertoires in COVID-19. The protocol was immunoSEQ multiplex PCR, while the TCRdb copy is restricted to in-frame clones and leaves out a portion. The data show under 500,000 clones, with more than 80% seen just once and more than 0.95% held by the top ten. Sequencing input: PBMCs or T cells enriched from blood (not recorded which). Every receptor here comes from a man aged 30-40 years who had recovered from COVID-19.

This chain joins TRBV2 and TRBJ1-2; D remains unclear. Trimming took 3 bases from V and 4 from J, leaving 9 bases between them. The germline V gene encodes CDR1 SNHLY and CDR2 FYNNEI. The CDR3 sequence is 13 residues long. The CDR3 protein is CASSDTAVYGYTF. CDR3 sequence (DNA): TGTGCCAGCAGTGACACAGCTGTCTATGGCTACACCTTC.

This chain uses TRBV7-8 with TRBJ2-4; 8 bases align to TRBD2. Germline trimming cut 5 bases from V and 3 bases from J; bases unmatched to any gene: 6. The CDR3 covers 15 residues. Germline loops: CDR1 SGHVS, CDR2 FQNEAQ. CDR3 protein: CASSLSGSNKNIQYF. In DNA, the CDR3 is TGTGCCAGCAGCCTCAGCGGGAGCAACAAAAACATTCAGTACTTC. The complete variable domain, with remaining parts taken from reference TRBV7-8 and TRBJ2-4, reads GAGVSQSPRYKVAKRGQDVALRCDPISGHVSLFWYQQALGQGPEFLTYFQNEAQLDKSGLPSDRFFAERPEGSVSTLKIQRTQQEDSAVYLCASSLSGSNKNIQYFGAGTRLSVL.

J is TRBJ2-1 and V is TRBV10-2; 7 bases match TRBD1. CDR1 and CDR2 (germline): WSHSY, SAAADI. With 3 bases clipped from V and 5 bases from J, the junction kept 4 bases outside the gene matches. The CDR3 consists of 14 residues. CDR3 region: CASSEGQEDNEQFF. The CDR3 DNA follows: TGCGCCAGCAGTGAAGGACAGGAGGACAATGAGCAGTTCTTC.

This chain's CDR3 is CAWSPSGSVADTQYF. The CDR3 bases are TGTGCCTGGAGTCCTAGCGGGAGTGTCGCAGATACGCAGTATTTT. J is TRBJ2-3 and V is TRBV30; 10 positions agree with TRBD2. Trimming removed 2 bases from V and 4 bases from J; junction bases left unmatched: 6. There are 15 residues in the CDR3. Germline V gene data show CDR1 as GTSNPN and CDR2 as SVGIG (reference sequence).

CDR3 amino acids: CASSEIPGAGEQYF. The CDR3 DNA is TGTGCCAGCAGTGAAATACCGGGAGCGGGCGAGCAGTACTTC. The chain has TRBV6-1 and TRBJ2-7; possible D gene TRBD2, 6 bases. CDR1 and CDR2 from the germline V gene are MNHNS and SASEGT. V lost 2 bases and J lost 6, with 14 bases in between. CDR3 length: 14 residues.

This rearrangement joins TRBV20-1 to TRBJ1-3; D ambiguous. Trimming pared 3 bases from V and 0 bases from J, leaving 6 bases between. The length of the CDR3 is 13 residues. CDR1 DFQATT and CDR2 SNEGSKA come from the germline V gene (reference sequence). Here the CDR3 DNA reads TGCAGTGCTAGTCGCGTCTCTGGAAACACCATATATTTT. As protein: CSASRVSGNTIYF.

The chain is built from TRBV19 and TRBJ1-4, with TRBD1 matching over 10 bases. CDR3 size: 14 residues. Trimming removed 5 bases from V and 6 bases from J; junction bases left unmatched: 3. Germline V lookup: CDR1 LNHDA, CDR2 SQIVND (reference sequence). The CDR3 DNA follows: TGTGCCAGTAGTCGACAGGGGGCGGATGAAAAACTGTTTTTT. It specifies CASSRQGADEKLFF.

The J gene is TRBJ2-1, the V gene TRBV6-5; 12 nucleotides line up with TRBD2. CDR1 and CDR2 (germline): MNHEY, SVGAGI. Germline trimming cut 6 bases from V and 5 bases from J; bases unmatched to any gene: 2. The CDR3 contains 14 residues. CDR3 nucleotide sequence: TGTGCCAGCAGGAGACTAGCGGGAGACAATGAGCAGTTCTTC. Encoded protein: CASRRLAGDNEQFF.

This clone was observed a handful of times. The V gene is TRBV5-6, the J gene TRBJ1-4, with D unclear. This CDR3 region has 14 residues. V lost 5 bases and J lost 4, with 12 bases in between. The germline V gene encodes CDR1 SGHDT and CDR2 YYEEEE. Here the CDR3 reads CASSHWSGNEKLFF. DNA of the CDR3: TGTGCCAGCAGTCATTGGTCCGGTAATGAAAAACTGTTTTTT.

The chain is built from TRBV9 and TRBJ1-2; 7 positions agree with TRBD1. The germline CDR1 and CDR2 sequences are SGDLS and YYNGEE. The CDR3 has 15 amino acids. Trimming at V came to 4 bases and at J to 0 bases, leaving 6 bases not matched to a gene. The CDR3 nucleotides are TGTGCCAGCAGCCCTACGCAGGGGGCTAACTATGGCTACACCTTC. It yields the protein CASSPTQGANYGYTF.

The CDR3 coding sequence is TGTGCCAGCAGTTCGGGACAGGGGGCCAACGAGCAGTACTTC. It encodes CASSSGQGANEQYF. This chain joins TRBV27 and TRBJ2-7; 12 nucleotides match TRBD1. Trimming at V came to 4 bases and at J to 5 bases, leaving 3 bases not matched to a gene. The CDR3 is made up of 14 amino acids. Germline V lookup: CDR1 MNHEY, CDR2 SMNVEV (reference sequence).

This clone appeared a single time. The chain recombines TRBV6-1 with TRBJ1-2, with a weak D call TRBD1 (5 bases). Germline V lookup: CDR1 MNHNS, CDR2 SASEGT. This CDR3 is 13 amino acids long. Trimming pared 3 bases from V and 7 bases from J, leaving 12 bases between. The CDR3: CASSEGRVGGYTF. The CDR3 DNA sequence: TGTGCCAGCAGTGAGGGCAGGGTCGGTGGCTACACCTTC.

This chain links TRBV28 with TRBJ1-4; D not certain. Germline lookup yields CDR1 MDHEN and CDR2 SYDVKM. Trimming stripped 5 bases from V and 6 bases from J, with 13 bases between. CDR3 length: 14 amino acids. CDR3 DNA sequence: TGTGCCAGCAGTATAGGGAGTCCGGATGAAAAACTGTTTTTT. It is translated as CASSIGSPDEKLFF. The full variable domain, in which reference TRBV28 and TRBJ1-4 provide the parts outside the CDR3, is DVKVTQSSRYLVKRTGEKVFLECVQDMDHENMFWYRQDPGLGLRLIYFSYDVKMKEKGDIPEGYSVSREKKERFSLILESASTNQTSMYLCASSIGSPDEKLFFGSGTQLSVL.

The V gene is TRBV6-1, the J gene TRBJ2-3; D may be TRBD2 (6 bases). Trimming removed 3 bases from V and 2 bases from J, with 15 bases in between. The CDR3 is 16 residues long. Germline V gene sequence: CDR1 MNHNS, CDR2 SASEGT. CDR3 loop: CASSEPPSDPTDTQYF. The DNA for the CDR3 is TGTGCCAGCAGTGAGCCTCCTAGCGATCCCACAGATACGCAGTATTTT.

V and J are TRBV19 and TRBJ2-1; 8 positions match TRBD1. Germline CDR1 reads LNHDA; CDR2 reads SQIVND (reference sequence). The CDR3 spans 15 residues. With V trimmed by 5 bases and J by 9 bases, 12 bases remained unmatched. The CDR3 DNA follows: TGTGCCAGTAGTTCGCGGACAGGGATTGGTAGTGAGCAGTTCTTC. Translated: CASSSRTGIGSEQFF.

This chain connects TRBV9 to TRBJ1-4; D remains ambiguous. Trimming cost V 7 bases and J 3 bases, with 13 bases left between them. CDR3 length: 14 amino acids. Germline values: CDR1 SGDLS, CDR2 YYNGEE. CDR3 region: CASGSGSSNEKLFF. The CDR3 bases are TGTGCCAGCGGATCGGGATCCTCTAATGAAAAACTGTTTTTT.

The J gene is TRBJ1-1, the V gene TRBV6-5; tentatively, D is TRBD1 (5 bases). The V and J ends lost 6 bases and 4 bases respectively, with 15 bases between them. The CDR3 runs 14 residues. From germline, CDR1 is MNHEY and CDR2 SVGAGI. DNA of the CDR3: TGTGCCAGCAGGGTAACCCAAAGGGGCACTGAAGCTTTCTTT. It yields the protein CASRVTQRGTEAFF.

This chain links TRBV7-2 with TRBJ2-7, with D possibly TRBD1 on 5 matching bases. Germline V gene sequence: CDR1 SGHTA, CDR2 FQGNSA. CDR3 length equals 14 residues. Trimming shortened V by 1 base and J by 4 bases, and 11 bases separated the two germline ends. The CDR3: CASSLVVDIYEQYF. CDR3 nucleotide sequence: TGTGCCAGCAGCTTAGTGGTGGACATATACGAGCAGTACTTC.

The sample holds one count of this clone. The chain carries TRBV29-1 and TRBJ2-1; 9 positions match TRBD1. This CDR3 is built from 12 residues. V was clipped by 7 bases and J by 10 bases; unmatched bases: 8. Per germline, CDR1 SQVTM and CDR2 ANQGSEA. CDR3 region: CSGNRGRDEQFF. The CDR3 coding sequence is TGCAGCGGGAACAGGGGGCGAGACGAGCAGTTCTTC.

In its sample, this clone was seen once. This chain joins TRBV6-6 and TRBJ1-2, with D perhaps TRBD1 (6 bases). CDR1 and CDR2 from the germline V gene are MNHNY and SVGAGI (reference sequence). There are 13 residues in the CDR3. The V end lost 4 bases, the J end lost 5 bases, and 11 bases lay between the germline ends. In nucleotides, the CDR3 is TGTGCCAGCAGTTTGGGGGCGAGTTATGGCTACACCTTC. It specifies CASSLGASYGYTF.

CDR3 DNA: TGTGCCAGCAGGTTTCCCAGGGAAGAGACCCAGTACTTC. Translation: CASRFPREETQYF. The chain is built from TRBV11-2 and TRBJ2-5, with D possibly TRBD1 on 5 matching bases. Germline-derived CDR1 and CDR2 are SGHAT and FQNNGV. The CDR3 is 13 amino acids. Between the trimmed V and J ends, which lost 6 bases and 3 bases, there was a span of 11 bases.

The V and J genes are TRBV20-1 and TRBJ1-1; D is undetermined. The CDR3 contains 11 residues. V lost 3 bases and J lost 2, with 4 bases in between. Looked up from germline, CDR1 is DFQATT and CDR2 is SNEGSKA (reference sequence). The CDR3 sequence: CSASSNTEAFF. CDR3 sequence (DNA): TGCAGTGCTAGCTCTAACACTGAAGCTTTCTTT.

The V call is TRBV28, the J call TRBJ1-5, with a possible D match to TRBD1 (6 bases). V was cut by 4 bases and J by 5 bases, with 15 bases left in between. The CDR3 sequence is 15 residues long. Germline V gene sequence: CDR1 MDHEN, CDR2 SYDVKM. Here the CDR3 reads CASSSLGGADQPQHF. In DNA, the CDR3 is TGTGCCAGCAGTTCTTTGGGGGGGGCTGATCAGCCCCAGCATTTT.

Here the CDR3 reads CASSELGVAYNEQFF. CDR3 coding DNA: TGTGCCAGCAGCGAGTTGGGCGTCGCCTACAATGAGCAGTTCTTC. The chain recombines TRBV9 with TRBJ2-1; D uncertain. The germline V gene encodes CDR1 SGDLS and CDR2 YYNGEE. There are 15 residues in the CDR3. The ends were cut back, 3 bases at V and 2 bases at J, with 12 bases in the middle. Together with reference TRBV9 and TRBJ2-1, the CDR3 gives the full variable domain: DSGVTQTPKHLITATGQRVTLRCSPRSGDLSVYWYQQSLDQGLQFLIQYYNGEERAKGNILERFSAQQFPDLHSELNLSSLELGDSALYFCASSELGVAYNEQFFGPGTRLTVL.

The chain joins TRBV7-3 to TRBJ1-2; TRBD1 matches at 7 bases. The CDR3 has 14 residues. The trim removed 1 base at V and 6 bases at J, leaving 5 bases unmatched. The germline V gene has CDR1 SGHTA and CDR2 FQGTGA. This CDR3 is CASSLNSGGNGYTF. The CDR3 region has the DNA TGTGCCAGCAGCTTAAATTCAGGGGGAAATGGCTACACCTTC.

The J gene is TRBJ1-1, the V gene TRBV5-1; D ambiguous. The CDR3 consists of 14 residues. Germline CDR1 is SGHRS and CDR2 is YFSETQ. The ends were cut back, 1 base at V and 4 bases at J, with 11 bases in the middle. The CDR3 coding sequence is TGCGCCAGCAGCTTGCATCCGGTTGGCACTGAAGCTTTCTTT. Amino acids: CASSLHPVGTEAFF. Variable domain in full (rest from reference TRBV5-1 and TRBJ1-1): KAGVTQTPRYLIKTRGQQVTLSCSPISGHRSVSWYQQTPGQGLQFLFEYFSETQRNKGNFPGRFSGRQFSNSRSEMNVSTLELGDSALYLCASSLHPVGTEAFFGQGTRLTVV.

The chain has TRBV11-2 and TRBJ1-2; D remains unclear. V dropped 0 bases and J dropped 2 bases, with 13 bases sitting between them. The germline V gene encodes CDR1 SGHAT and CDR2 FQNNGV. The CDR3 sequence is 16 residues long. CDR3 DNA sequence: TGTGCCAGCAGCTTAGATTTTAGACAAGACAACTATGGCTACACCTTC. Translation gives CASSLDFRQDNYGYTF.

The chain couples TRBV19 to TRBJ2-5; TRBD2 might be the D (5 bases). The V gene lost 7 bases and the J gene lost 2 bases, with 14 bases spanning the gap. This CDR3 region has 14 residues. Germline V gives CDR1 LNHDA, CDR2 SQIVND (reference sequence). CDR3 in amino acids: CASNKGDIQETQYF. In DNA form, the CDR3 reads TGTGCCAGTAATAAGGGAGACATACAAGAGACCCAGTACTTC.

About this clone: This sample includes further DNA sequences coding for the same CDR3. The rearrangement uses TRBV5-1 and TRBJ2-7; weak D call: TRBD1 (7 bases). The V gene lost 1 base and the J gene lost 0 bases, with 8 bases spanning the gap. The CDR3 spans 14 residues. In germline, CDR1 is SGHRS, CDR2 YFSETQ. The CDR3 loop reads CASSLQGGSYEQYF. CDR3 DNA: TGCGCCAGCAGCTTGCAGGGGGGCTCCTACGAGCAGTACTTC.